These 14 T cell receptor beta chains originate from one sample sequenced in a study of cytomegalovirus exposure and HLA in healthy donors. The PCR contained 60 Vbeta and 13 Jbeta primers. Measured with immunoSEQ multiplex PCR; TCRdb has only the in-frame clones, and not every one. The sample includes 200,000 or so clones. The material sequenced was PBMCs. These receptors all come from a boy between 10 and 17 years old in good health and CMV-seronegative.

The CDR3 is CAWSAHQQGGADTQYF. The CDR3 DNA follows: TGTGCCTGGAGTGCCCACCAACAGGGGGGCGCAGATACGCAGTATTTT. The chain combines TRBV30 with TRBJ2-3, with 8 positions matching TRBD1. V lost 1 base and J lost 4; bases outside the gene matches: 10. The CDR3 consists of 16 residues. The germline V gene has CDR1 GTSNPN and CDR2 SVGIG (reference sequence).

The rearrangement joins TRBV12-2 to TRBJ1-5; the DNA was not used to check the table's D call, TRBD1. TRBV12-2 is designated a pseudogene. The CDR3 consists of 17 residues. CDR3 DNA: TGTGCAAGTCGCTTTGGTCGCAGGGGGCTTTGCAATCAGCCCCAGCATTTT. The encoded protein is CASRFGRRGLCNQPQHF.

This chain joins TRBV9 and TRBJ2-2, with a possible D match to TRBD2 (5 bases). Trimming pared 1 base from V and 3 bases from J, leaving 10 bases between. The CDR3 is made up of 15 amino acids. Germline V CDR1 and CDR2: SGDLS, YYNGEE. DNA of the CDR3: TGTGCCAGCAGCGTAATTCCGGACTACACCGGGGAGCTGTTTTTT. Translating gives CASSVIPDYTGELFF.

The CDR3 protein is CASSIGTAYNEQFF. The DNA for the CDR3 is TGTGCCAGTAGTATTGGTACAGCCTACAATGAGCAGTTCTTC. V gene TRBV19 combines with J gene TRBJ2-1, with no clear D. Trimming took 3 bases from V and 2 from J, leaving 8 bases between them. The CDR3 runs 14 residues. CDR1 and CDR2 from the germline V gene are LNHDA and SQIVND (reference sequence).

The rearrangement links TRBV7-8 to TRBJ2-6; 7 bases are shared with TRBD1. Germline CDR1 reads SGHVS; CDR2 reads FQNEAQ. J lost 2 bases, V lost 4 bases, and 2 bases had no gene match. This CDR3 region has 15 residues. The chain's CDR3 is CASSSTGTGANVLTF. CDR3 DNA: TGTGCCAGCAGCTCGACAGGGACTGGGGCCAACGTCCTGACTTTC.

This chain links TRBV4-1 with TRBJ1-1; 8 bases are a match to TRBD1. The CDR3 runs to 15 residues. The V gene end was trimmed by 3 bases and the J gene end by 1 base; junction bases not matched to a gene: 4. Germline assignment: CDR1 MGHRA and CDR2 YSYEKL. The CDR3 is CASSQPGTGNTEAFF. The CDR3, as DNA: TGCGCCAGCAGCCAGCCCGGGACAGGGAACACTGAAGCTTTCTTT.

The chain recombines TRBV6-5 with TRBJ2-5, with a tentative D call TRBD2 (5 bases). V was clipped by 5 bases and J by 4 bases, with 14 bases between them. There are 14 residues in the CDR3. Germline CDR1 MNHEY, CDR2 SVGAGI. In DNA form, the CDR3 reads TGTGCCAGCAGTCCCGACTACGCGGGAGAGACCCAGTACTTC. Protein product: CASSPDYAGETQYF.

The chain carries TRBV28 and TRBJ2-1; TRBD2 aligns across 8 bases. This CDR3 contains 15 residues. After removal of 7 bases from V and 4 bases from J, the junction contained 9 bases not matched to a gene. Germline CDR1 and CDR2: MDHEN and SYDVKM. CDR3 amino acids: CASTSSGGLYNEQFF. The DNA for the CDR3 is TGTGCCAGCACCTCAAGCGGGGGTCTATACAATGAGCAGTTCTTC. The full variable domain, completed using reference TRBV28 and TRBJ2-1, is DVKVTQSSRYLVKRTGEKVFLECVQDMDHENMFWYRQDPGLGLRLIYFSYDVKMKEKGDIPEGYSVSREKKERFSLILESASTNQTSMYLCASTSSGGLYNEQFFGPGTRLTVL.

This sequence joins TRBV18 and TRBJ2-7; TRBD1 matches at 9 bases. V was clipped by 5 bases and J by 2 bases; unmatched bases: 4. From germline, CDR1 is KGHSH and CDR2 LQKENI. The CDR3 loop spans 14 amino acids. CDR3 region: CASSSGQGPYEQYF. The CDR3 DNA follows: TGTGCCAGCTCATCGGGACAGGGACCCTACGAGCAGTACTTC.

Comment on this clone: This specimen includes other DNA sequences encoding the same CDR3. V and J are TRBV7-8 and TRBJ2-3; D ambiguous. The germline V and J ends were trimmed by 1 base and 1 base, with 9 bases remaining between them. There are 15 residues in the CDR3. The germline CDR1 and CDR2 sequences are SGHVS and FQNEAQ. The CDR3 protein is CASSLGLAGTDTQYF. CDR3 nucleotides: TGTGCCAGCAGCTTAGGGCTGGCAGGCACAGATACGCAGTATTTT.

The chain is built from TRBV27 and TRBJ2-3; 7 bases are a match to TRBD2. The CDR3 has 14 residues. The V and J ends lost 4 bases and 0 bases, in that order; junction bases with no gene match: 1. Germline V gene lookup returns CDR1 MNHEY and CDR2 SMNVEV (reference sequence). The DNA for the CDR3 is TGTGCCAGCAGTTACGGGGGGAGCACAGATACGCAGTATTTT. Translation: CASSYGGSTDTQYF.

The chain recombines TRBV11-2 with TRBJ1-1; possible D gene TRBD1, 5 bases. Germline assignment: CDR1 SGHAT and CDR2 FQNNGV. This CDR3 is 13 amino acids long. Trimming cost V 4 bases and J 6 bases, with 12 bases left between them. This CDR3 is CASSSNRSPEAFF. In DNA form, the CDR3 reads TGTGCCAGCAGCTCGAACAGGTCTCCTGAAGCTTTCTTT.

This chain uses TRBV6-6 with TRBJ1-1, with TRBD1 identical over 9 bases. CDR3 size: 14 residues. With 6 bases clipped from V and 4 bases from J, the junction kept 6 bases outside the gene matches. The germline gives CDR1 MNHNY, CDR2 SVGAGI (reference sequence). CDR3 DNA: TGTGCCAGCAGCCGAGACAGGGGGGGCACTGAAGCTTTCTTT. This encodes CASSRDRGGTEAFF.

The chain couples TRBV9 to TRBJ2-7; a weak D match, TRBD2 (5 bases). The germline CDR1 and CDR2 sequences are SGDLS and YYNGEE. Trimming stripped 3 bases from V and 5 bases from J, with 15 bases between. The CDR3 has 14 amino acids. Here the CDR3 reads CASSDNALAHEQYF. The CDR3 region has the DNA TGTGCCAGCAGCGACAACGCTCTAGCCCACGAGCAGTACTTC.